This T cell receptor (beta chain) was found in a study of shared clonotypes between healthy human individuals. Across the study: Per-donor plates numbered three CD4 naive, three CD4 memory, two CD8 naive and one CD8 memory. Study-wide results and caveats: Investigators expected sequencing depth to affect clonotype sharing among donors.

Splitting of each subset's genomic DNA was done evenly across several immunoSEQ plates. Profiled with immunoSEQ multiplex PCR; TCRdb holds only in-frame clones, not every one. The sample yields millions of clones, just over 90% seen once. All participating donors were Caucasian adults from Nashville, Tennessee. The CDR3 runs to 13 residues. The germline CDR1 and CDR2 sequences are MNHEY and SVGAGI. Note on this clone: No antigen is known for it.

This receptor was obtained from a man between 18 and 29 years old in good health. The rearrangement uses TRBV6-5 and TRBJ2-5; D uncertain. Matching the DNA end better, TRBJ2-7 makes the J call doubtful. The sample consisted of naive CD4+ T cells sorted from blood. Subset reported: CD45RA+ positively selected. Here the CDR3 DNA reads TGTGCCAGCAGTTACATTGGGGCCTACGAGCAGTACTTC. It encodes CASSYIGAYEQYF.